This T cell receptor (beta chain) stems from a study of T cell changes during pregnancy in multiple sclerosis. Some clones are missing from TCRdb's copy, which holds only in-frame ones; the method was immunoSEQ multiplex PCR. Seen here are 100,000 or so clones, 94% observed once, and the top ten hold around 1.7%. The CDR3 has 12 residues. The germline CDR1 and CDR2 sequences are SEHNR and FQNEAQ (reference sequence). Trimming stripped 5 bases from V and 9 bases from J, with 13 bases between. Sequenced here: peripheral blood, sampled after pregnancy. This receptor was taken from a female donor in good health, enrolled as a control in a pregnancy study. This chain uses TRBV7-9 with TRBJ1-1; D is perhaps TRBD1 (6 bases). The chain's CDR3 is CASSPDRAKAFF. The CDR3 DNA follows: TGTGCCAGCAGCCCGGACAGAGCTAAAGCTTTCTTT. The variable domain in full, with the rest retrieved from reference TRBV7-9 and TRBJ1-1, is DTGVSQNPRHKITKRGQNVTFRCDPISEHNRLYWYRQTLGQGPEFLTYFQNEAQLEKSRLLSDRFSAERPKGSFSTLEIQRTEQGDSAMYLCASSPDRAKAFFGQGTRLTVV.